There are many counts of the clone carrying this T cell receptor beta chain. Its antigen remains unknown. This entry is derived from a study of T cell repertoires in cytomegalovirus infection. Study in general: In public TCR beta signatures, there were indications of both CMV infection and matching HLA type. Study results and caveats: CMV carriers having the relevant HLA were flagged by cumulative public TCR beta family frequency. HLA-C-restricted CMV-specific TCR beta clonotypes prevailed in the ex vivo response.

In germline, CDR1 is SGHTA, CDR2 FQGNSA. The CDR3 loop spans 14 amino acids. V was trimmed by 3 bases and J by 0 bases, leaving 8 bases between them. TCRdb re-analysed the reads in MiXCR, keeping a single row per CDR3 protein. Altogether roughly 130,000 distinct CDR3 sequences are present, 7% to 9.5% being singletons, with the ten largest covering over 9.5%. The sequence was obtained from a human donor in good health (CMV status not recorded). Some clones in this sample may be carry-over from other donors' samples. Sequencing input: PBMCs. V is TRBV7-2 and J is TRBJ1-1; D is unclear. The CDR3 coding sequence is TGTGCCAGCAGCTTGGATATGATGAACACTGAAGCTTTCTTT. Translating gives CASSLDMMNTEAFF.